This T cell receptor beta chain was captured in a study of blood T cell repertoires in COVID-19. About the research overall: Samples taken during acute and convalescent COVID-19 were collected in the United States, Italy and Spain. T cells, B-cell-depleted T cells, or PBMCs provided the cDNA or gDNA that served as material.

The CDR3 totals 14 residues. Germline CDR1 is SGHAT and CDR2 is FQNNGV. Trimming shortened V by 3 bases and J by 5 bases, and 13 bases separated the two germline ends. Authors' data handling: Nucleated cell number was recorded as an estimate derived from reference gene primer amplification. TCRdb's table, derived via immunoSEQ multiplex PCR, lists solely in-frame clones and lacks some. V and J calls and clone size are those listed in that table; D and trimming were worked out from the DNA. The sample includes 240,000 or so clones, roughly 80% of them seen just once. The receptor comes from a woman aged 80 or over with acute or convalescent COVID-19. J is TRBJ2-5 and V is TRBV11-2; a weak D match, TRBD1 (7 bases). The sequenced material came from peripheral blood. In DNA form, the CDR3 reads TGTGCCAGCAGCTTTGGAGGGGGCGGGGAGACCCAGTACTTC. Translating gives CASSFGGGGETQYF.